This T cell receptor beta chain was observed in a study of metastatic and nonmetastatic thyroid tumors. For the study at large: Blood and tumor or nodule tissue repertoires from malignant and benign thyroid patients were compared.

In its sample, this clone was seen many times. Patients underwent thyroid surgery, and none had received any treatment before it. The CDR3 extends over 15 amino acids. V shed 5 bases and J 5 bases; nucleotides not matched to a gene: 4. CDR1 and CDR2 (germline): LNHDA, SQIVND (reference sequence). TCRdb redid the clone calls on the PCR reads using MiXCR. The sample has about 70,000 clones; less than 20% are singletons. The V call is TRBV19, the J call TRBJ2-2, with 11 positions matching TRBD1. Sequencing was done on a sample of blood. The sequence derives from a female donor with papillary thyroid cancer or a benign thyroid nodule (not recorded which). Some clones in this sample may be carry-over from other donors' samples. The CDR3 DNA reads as TGTGCCAGTAGTGTCGGGACAGGGGGTACCGGGGAGCTGTTTTTT. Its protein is CASSVGTGGTGELFF.